This T cell receptor (beta chain) originates from a study of blood T cell repertoires in COVID-19. Authors' methods: How many nucleated cells were present was estimated from reference gene primer amplification. The protocol was immunoSEQ multiplex PCR, while the TCRdb copy is restricted to in-frame clones and leaves out a portion. The D gene and trimming were derived from the DNA, and the V and J assignments and clone size from that table. Of roughly 500,000 clones in the sample, roughly 90% were seen once. Participants were aged about 18 to 90 years, lived in about 26 US areas, and enrolled virtually. In Cohort 3, a recovered donor had either two negative PCRs, clearance, or symptom resolution. Germline CDR1 is MNHGY and CDR2 is SAAAGT. V gave up 0 bases and J gave up 2 bases, with 5 bases separating them. This CDR3 contains 14 residues.

Sequenced input: PBMCs or T cells enriched from blood (not recorded which). The rearrangement links TRBV6-8 to TRBJ2-1; the D is unclear. The clonotype originates from a woman between 40 and 55 years old who had recovered from COVID-19. The CDR3 sequence is CASSYSRPYNEQFF. Written as DNA, the CDR3 is TGTGCCAGCAGTTACTCGAGGCCCTACAATGAGCAGTTCTTC.